This T cell receptor beta chain was sequenced in a study of T cell changes during pregnancy in multiple sclerosis. Sequencing was performed with immunoSEQ multiplex PCR; in TCRdb, only in-frame clones are kept and a portion is missing. Here the sample spans 50,000 or so clones, around 92% being singletons. Trimming removed 6 bases from V and 0 bases from J; junction bases left unmatched: 3. Germline V gene lookup returns CDR1 PRHDT and CDR2 FYEKMQ (reference sequence). CDR3 length: 15 amino acids. The sequence came from a female donor with multiple sclerosis, enrolled in a pregnancy study. Sequenced here: CD4+ T cells from peripheral blood mononuclear cells, sampled in the third trimester of pregnancy. The chain joins TRBV13 to TRBJ2-1; 9 positions agree with TRBD1. The CDR3 sequence: CASRQTGGSYNEQFF. The CDR3 DNA is TGTGCCAGCAGACAGACAGGGGGCTCCTACAATGAGCAGTTCTTC. Drawing the rest from reference TRBV13 and TRBJ2-1, the complete variable domain is AAGVIQSPRHLIKEKRETATLKCYPIPRHDTVYWYQQGPGQDPQFLISFYEKMQSDKGSIPDRFSAQQFSDYHSELNMSSLELGDSALYFCASRQTGGSYNEQFFGPGTRLTVL.